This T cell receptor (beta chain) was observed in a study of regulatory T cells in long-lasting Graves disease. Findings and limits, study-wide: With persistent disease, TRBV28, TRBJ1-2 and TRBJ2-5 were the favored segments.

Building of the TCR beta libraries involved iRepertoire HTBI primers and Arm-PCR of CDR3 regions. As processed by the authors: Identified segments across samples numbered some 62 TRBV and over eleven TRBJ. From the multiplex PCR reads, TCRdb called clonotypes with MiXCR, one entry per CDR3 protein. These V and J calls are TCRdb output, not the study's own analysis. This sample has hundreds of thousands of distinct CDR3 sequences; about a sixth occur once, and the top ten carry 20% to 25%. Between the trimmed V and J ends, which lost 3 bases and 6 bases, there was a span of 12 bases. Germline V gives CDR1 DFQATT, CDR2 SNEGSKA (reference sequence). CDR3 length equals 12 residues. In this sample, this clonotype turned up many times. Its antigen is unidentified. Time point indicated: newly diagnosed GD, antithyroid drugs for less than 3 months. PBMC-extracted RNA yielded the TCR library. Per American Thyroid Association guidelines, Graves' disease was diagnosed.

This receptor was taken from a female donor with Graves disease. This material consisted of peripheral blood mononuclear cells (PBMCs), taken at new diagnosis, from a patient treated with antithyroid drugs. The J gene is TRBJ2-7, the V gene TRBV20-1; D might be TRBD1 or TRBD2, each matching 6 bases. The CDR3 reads CSASWGAPEQYF. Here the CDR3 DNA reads TGCAGTGCTAGTTGGGGGGCACCCGAGCAGTACTTC.